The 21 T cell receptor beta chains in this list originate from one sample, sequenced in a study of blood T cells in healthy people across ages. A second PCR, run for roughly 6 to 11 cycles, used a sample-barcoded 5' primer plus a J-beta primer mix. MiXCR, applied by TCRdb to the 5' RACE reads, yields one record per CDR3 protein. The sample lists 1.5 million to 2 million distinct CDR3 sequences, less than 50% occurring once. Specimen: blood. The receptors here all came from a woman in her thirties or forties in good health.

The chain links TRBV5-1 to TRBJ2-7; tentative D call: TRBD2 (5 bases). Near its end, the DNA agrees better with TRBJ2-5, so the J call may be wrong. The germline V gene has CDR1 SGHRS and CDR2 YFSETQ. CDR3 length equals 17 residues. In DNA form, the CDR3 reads TGCGCCAGCAGCTTCGACCCGCGCGGGTGGATGATCGAGACCCAGTACTTC. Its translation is CASSFDPRGWMIETQYF.

CDR3 nucleotides: TGTGCCAGCAGTTTAAACAGGAGGACTAGCACAGATACGCAGTATTTT. This gives the protein CASSLNRRTSTDTQYF. This chain joins TRBV12-3 or TRBV12-4 and TRBJ2-3; perhaps D is TRBD1 or TRBD2 (5 bases each). The ends were cut back, 2 bases at V and 0 bases at J, with 12 bases in the middle. This CDR3 is 16 amino acids long.

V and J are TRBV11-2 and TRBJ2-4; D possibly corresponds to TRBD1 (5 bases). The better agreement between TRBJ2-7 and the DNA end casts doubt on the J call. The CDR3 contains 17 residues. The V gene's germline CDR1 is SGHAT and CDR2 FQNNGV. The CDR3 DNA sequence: TGTGCCAGCAGCTTGTCCTTCACCGGGTCCCAGGGCTACGAGCAGTACTTC. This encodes CASSLSFTGSQGYEQYF.

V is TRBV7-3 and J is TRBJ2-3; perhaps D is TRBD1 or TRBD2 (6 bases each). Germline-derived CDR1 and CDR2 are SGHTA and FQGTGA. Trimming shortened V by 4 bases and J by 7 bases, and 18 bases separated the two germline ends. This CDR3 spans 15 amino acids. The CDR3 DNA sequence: TGTGCCAGCAGCTCGGGGGTAGGGGGATGGAATACGCAGTATTTT. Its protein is CASSSGVGGWNTQYF.

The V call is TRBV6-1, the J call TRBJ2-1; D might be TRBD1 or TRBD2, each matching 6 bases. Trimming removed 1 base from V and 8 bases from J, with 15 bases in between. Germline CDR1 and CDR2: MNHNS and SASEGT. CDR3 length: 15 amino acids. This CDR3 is CASSEGRGHNDEQFF. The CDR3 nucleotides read TGTGCCAGCAGTGAAGGCCGGGGGCATAACGATGAGCAGTTCTTC.

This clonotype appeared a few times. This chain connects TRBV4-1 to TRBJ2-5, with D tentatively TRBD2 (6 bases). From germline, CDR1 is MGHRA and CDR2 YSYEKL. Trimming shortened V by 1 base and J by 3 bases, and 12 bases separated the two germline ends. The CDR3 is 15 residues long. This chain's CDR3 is CASSQGSSVEETQYF. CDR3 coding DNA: TGCGCCAGCAGCCAAGGATCTAGCGTAGAAGAGACCCAGTACTTC.

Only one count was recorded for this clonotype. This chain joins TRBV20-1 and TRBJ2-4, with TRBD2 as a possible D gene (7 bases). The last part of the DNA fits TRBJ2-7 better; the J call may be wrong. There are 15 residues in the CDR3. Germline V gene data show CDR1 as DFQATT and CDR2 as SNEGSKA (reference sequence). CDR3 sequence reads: CSARGGAEAPYEQYF. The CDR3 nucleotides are TGCAGTGCTAGGGGGGGGGCAGAAGCGCCCTACGAGCAGTACTTC.

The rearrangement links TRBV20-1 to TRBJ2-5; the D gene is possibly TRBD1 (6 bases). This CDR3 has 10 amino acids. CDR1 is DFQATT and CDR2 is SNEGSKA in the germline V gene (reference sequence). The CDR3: CRDSKETQYF. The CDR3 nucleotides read TGCAGGGACAGCAAAGAGACCCAGTACTTC.

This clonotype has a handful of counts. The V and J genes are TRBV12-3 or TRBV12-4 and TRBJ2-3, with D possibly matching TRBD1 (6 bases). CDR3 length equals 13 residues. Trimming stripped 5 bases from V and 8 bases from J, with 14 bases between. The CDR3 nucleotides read TGTGCCAGCAGTCCAACAGGGAAGAGTACGCAGTATTTT. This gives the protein CASSPTGKSTQYF.

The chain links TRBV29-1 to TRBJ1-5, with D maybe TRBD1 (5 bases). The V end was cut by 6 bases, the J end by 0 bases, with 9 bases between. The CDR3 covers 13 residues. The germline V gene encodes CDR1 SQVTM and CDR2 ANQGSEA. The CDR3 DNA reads TGCAGCGTCAGAGACAGTAGCAATCAGCCCCAGCATTTT. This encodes CSVRDSSNQPQHF.

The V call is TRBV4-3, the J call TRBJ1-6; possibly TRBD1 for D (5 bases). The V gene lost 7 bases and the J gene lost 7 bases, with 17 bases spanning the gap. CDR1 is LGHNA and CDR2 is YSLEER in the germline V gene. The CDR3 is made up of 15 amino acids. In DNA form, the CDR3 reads TGCGCCAGCACTAAGGGTCCAGGGCACAATTCACCCCTCCACTTT. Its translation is CASTKGPGHNSPLHF.

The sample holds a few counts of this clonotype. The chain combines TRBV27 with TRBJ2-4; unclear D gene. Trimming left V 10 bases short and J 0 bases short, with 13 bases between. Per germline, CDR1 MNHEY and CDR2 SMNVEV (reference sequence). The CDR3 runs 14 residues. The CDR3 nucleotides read TGTGCCACCCAACCCTCGTTAGCCAAAAACATTCAGTACTTC. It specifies CATQPSLAKNIQYF.

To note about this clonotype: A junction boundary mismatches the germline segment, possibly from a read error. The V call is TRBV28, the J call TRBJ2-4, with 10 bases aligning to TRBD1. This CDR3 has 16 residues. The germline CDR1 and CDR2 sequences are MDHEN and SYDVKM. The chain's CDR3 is CASSSGQGLAKNIRYF. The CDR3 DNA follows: TGTGCCAGCAGTTCGGGACAGGGGCTAGCCAAAAACATTCGGTACTTC.

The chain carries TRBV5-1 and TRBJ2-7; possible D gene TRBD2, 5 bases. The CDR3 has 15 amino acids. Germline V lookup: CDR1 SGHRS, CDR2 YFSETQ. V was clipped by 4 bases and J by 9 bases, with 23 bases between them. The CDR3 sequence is CASSPQTTSGIGQYF. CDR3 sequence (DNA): TGCGCCAGCAGCCCCCAGACTACCTCCGGTATTGGGCAGTACTTC. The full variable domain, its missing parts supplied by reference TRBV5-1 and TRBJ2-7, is KAGVTQTPRYLIKTRGQQVTLSCSPISGHRSVSWYQQTPGQGLQFLFEYFSETQRNKGNFPGRFSGRQFSNSRSEMNVSTLELGDSALYLCASSPQTTSGIGQYFGPGTRLTVT.

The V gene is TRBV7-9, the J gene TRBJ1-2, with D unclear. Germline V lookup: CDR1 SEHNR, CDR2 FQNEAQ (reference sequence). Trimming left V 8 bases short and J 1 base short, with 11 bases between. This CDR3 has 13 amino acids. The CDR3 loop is CASPGVLNYGYTF. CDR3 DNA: TGTGCCAGCCCCGGGGTCCTTAACTATGGCTACACCTTC.

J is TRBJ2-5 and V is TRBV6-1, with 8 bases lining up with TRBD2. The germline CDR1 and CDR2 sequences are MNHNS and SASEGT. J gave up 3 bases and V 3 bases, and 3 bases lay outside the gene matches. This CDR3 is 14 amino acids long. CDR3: CASSDDSGKETQYF. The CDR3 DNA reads TGTGCCAGCAGTGATGATAGCGGGAAAGAGACCCAGTACTTC.

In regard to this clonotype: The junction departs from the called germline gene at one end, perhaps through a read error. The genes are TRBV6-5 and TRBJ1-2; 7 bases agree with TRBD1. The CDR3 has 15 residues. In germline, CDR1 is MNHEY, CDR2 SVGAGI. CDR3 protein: CASSSPGGVNYGYTF. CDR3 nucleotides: TGTGCCAGCAGTTCCCCAGGGGGGGTAAACTATGGTTACACCTTC.

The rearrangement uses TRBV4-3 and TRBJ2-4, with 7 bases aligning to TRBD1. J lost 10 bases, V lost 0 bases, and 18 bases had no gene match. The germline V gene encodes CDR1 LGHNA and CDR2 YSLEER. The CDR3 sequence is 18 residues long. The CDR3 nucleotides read TGCGCCAGCAGCCAAGATCTAGGGGGCTCCGGGCTTCTTGGTATTCAGTACTTC. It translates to CASSQDLGGSGLLGIQYF.

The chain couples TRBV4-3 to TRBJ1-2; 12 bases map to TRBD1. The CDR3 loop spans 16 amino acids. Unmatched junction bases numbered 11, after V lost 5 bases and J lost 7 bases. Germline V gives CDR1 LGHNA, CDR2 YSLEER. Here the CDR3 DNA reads TGCGCCAGCAGCGGAACGGGACAGGGGGCGGGTGGTGGCTACACCTTC. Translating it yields CASSGTGQGAGGGYTF.

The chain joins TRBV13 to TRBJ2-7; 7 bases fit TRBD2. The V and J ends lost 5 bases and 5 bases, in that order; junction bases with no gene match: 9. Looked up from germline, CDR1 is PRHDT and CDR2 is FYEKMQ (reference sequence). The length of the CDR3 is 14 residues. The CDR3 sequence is CASSPMTGRDEQYF. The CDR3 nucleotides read TGTGCCAGCAGCCCCATGACGGGGAGGGACGAGCAGTACTTC. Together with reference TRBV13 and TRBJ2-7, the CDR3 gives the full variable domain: AAGVIQSPRHLIKEKRETATLKCYPIPRHDTVYWYQQGPGQDPQFLISFYEKMQSDKGSIPDRFSAQQFSDYHSELNMSSLELGDSALYFCASSPMTGRDEQYFGPGTRLTVT.

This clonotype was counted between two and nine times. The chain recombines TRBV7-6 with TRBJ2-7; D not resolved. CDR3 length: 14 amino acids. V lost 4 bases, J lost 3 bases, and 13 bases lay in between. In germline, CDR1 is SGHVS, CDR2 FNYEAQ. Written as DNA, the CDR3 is TGTGCCAGCAGCTCCGCCCTTTGGGACTACGAGCAGTACTTC. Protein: CASSSALWDYEQYF.